This TCR beta chain comes out of a study of radiotherapy plus CTLA-4 blockade in lung cancer listed by TCRdb under 2018. Study-wide context: Objective responses occurred in approximately 19% of enrolled patients, and under 40% achieved disease control.

Reading the germline V gene gives CDR1 SGHTA and CDR2 FQGNSA. CDR3 length: 14 amino acids, cysteine to phenylalanine. Of all the DNA, just the CDR3 is kept, 42 bases in frame from base 1. V and J are truncated by 5 bases and 4 bases respectively, leaving an intervening sequence of 15 bases. As regards this clone: Its specific antigen is unknown. No quality values exist for individual bases; no much larger clone is one base distant.

The study evaluated CTLA-4 blockade (ipilimumab) given together with focal radiation therapy in patients who had chemo-refractory metastatic non-small-cell lung cancer. Overall results and qualifications from the work: After treatment with radiotherapy and ipilimumab, TCR clones that originated in tumors expanded in peripheral blood. Increased serum interferon-beta after radiation, together with early dynamic changes in blood T cell clones, were reported to be the strongest predictors of response.

The library came from the immunoSEQ multiplex PCR assay. Sourced from immuneACCESS, this table was stored by TCRdb with only in-frame sequences that have V and J called. A share of the clones is absent; for the studies checked, an unresolved V gene accounts for under half, and the remainder has no known explanation. The sample profile shows 50,000 to 65,000 clones; 60% to 80% of them were found once. The ten top clones hold around 2.5% of the sample. The source was peripheral blood, collected from a patient treated with radiotherapy plus ipilimumab. The clonotype comes from a human donor with non-small cell lung cancer whose response to radiotherapy plus ipilimumab could not be evaluated. The sequence is built from TRBV7-2 and TRBJ2-7, with no confident D gene call. The DNA sequence reads TGTGCCAGCAGCCTAGGAAGCAACTATTACGAGCAGTACTTC. It encodes CASSLGSNYYEQYF.